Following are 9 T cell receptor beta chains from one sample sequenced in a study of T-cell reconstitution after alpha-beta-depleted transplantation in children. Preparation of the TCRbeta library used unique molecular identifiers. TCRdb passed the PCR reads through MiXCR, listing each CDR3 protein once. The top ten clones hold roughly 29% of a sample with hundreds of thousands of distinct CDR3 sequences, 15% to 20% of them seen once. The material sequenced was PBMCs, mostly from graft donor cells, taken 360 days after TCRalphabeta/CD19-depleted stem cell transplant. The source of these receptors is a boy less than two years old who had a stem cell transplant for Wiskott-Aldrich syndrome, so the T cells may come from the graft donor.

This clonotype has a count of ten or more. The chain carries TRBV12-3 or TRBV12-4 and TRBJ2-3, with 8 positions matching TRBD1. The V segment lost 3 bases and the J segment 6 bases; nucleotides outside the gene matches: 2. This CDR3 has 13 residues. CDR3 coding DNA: TGTGCCAGCAGTTTCCAGGGGGCTGATACGCAGTATTTT. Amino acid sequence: CASSFQGADTQYF.

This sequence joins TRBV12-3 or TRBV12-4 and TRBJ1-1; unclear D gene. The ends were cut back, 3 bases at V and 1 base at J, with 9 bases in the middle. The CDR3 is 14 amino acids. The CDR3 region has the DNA TGTGCCAGCAGTTTGCTCAGAAGGAACACTGAAGCTTTCTTT. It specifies CASSLLRRNTEAFF.

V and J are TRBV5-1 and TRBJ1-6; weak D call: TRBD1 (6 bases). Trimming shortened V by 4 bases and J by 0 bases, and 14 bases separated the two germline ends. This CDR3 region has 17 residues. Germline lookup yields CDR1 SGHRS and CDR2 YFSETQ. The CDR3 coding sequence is TGCGCCAGCAGCCTACCACAGGGAAGCTCCTATAATTCACCCCTCCACTTT. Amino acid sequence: CASSLPQGSSYNSPLHF.

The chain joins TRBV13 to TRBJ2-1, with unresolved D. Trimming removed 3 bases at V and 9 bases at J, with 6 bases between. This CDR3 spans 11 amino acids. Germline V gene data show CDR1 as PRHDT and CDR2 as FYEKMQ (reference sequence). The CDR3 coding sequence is TGTGCCAGCAGCTTTGATGGTGAGCAGTTCTTC. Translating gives CASSFDGEQFF.

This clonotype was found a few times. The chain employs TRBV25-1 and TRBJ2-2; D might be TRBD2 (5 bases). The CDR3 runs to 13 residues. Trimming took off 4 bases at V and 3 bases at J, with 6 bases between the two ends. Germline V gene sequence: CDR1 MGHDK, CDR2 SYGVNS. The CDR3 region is CASSAGDTGELFF. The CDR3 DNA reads TGTGCCAGCAGTGCCGGGGACACCGGGGAGCTGTTTTTT.

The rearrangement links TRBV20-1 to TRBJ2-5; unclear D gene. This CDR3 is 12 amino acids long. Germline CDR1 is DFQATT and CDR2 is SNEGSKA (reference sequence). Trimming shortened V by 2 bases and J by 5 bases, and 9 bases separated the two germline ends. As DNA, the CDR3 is TGCAGTGCTAGACCCCCTGCGGAGACCCAGTACTTC. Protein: CSARPPAETQYF.

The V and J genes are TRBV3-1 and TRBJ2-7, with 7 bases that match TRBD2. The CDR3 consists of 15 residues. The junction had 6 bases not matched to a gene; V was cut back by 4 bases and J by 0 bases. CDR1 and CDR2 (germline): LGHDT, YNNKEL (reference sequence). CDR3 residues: CASSRGGEISYEQYF. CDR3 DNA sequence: TGTGCCAGCAGCCGTGGGGGGGAGATCTCCTACGAGCAGTACTTC.

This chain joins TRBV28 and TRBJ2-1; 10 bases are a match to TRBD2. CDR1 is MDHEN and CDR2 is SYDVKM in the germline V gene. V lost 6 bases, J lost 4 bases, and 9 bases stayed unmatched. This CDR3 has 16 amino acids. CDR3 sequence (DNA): TGTGCCAGCAGCCTATGGCAGCGGGAGGGTTACAATGAGCAGTTCTTC. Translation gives CASSLWQREGYNEQFF. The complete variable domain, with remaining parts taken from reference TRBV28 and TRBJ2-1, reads DVKVTQSSRYLVKRTGEKVFLECVQDMDHENMFWYRQDPGLGLRLIYFSYDVKMKEKGDIPEGYSVSREKKERFSLILESASTNQTSMYLCASSLWQREGYNEQFFGPGTRLTVL.

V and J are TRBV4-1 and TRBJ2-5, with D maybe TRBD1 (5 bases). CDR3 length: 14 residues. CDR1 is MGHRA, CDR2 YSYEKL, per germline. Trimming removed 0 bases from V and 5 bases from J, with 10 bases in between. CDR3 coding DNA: TGCGCCAGCAGCCAAGATGGACAACGGGAGACCCAGTACTTC. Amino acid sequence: CASSQDGQRETQYF.